The next 20 T cell receptor beta chains were all read from a single sample in a study of Ad26.COV2.S vaccination and SARS-CoV-2 variants. Treatment in this sample: roughly 20 received Ad26.COV2.S at low or high dose, single or two shots; about 5 received placebo; per-sample allocation not given. All samples were drawn on day 63, counting from the first vaccine or placebo injection. Sequencing was performed with immunoSEQ multiplex PCR; in TCRdb, only in-frame clones are kept and a portion is missing. Here the sample spans about 480,000 clones, around nine tenths being singletons. Sequencing was performed on peripheral blood, taken in a trial of Ad26.COV2.S vaccine versus placebo. The receptors were gathered from a person aged 18-65 years who received the Ad26.COV2.S COVID-19 vaccine or a placebo.

The chain employs TRBV2 and TRBJ2-5; D remains unclear. V was shortened by 10 bases and J by 2 bases, with 8 bases between the two germline ends. There are 11 residues in the CDR3. Germline CDR1 is SNHLY and CDR2 is FYNNEI. CDR3: CATGGQETQYF. In DNA, the CDR3 is TGTGCCACCGGCGGACAAGAGACCCAGTACTTC. The full variable domain, completed using reference TRBV2 and TRBJ2-5, is EPEVTQTPSHQVTQMGQEVILRCVPISNHLYFYWYRQILGQKVEFLVSFYNNEISEKSEIFDDQFSVERPDGSNFTLKIRSTKLEDSAMYFCATGGQETQYFGPGTRLLVL.

The chain uses TRBV6-5 and TRBJ2-2; D may be TRBD1 or TRBD2 (5 bases each). Trimming cost V 0 bases and J 4 bases, with 12 bases left between them. The CDR3 consists of 16 residues. The V gene's germline CDR1 is MNHEY and CDR2 SVGAGI. This CDR3 reads CASSYSRGGPTGELFF. CDR3 DNA: TGTGCCAGCAGTTACTCGAGGGGTGGCCCCACCGGGGAGCTGTTTTTT.

A note on this clone: Other DNA sequences in this specimen translate into the identical CDR3. The chain couples TRBV27 to TRBJ2-7; TRBD1 matches at 9 bases. V gave up 8 bases and J gave up 3 bases; unmatched junction bases: 5. The length of the CDR3 is 13 residues. CDR1 is MNHEY and CDR2 is SMNVEV in the germline V gene (reference sequence). CDR3 region: CASALDRGYEQYF. The CDR3 DNA reads as TGTGCCAGCGCCCTGGACAGGGGCTACGAGCAGTACTTC.

V usage is TRBV6-6 and J usage is TRBJ2-7; no firm D call. V was cut by 7 bases and J by 4 bases, with 17 bases left in between. This CDR3 has 14 amino acids. In germline, CDR1 is MNHNY, CDR2 SVGAGI (reference sequence). The CDR3 nucleotides read TGTGCCAGCAATCACAAGGCGGATAAGTACGAGCAGTACTTC. It yields the protein CASNHKADKYEQYF.

The gene calls are TRBV21-1 and TRBJ1-6; the table assigns TRBD1, which was not confirmed against the DNA. TRBV21-1 is termed a pseudogene. CDR3 size: 16 residues. CDR3 DNA: TGTGCCAGCAGCAAACAGGGGAGCTCCTATAATTCACCCCTCCACTTT. It is translated as CASSKQGSSYNSPLHF.

This clone is a singleton in its sample. The gene calls are TRBV19 and TRBJ2-1, with 8 bases fitting TRBD2. The CDR3 runs to 15 residues. V was clipped by 6 bases and J by 9 bases; unmatched bases: 13. Germline CDR1 LNHDA, CDR2 SQIVND (reference sequence). The CDR3 DNA follows: TGTGCCAGTAGAGGTCTAGCGGGTTCCCTGGGTGAGCAGTTCTTC. Its translation is CASRGLAGSLGEQFF.

The genes are TRBV11-2 and TRBJ2-3, with TRBD2 as a possible D gene (6 bases). This CDR3 is 15 amino acids long. Germline CDR1 SGHAT, CDR2 FQNNGV. Trimming shortened V by 4 bases and J by 7 bases, and 18 bases separated the two germline ends. The chain's CDR3 is CASSSELDGGYTQYF. In DNA form, the CDR3 reads TGTGCCAGCAGCTCGGAACTAGACGGGGGATATACGCAGTATTTT. Using reference TRBV11-2 and TRBJ2-3 for the parts outside the CDR3, the full variable domain is EAGVAQSPRYKIIEKRQSVAFWCNPISGHATLYWYQQILGQGPKLLIQFQNNGVVDDSQLPKDRFSAERLKGVDSTLKIQPAKLEDSAVYLCASSSELDGGYTQYFGPGTRLTVL.

This rearrangement joins TRBV5-1 to TRBJ1-5; no reliable D call. Germline V gene data show CDR1 as SGHRS and CDR2 as YFSETQ. V was cut by 9 bases and J by 9 bases, with 13 bases left in between. The CDR3 spans 11 residues. DNA for the CDR3: TGCGCCACCCCGTTCTCGCGGCCCCAGCATTTT. Its protein is CATPFSRPQHF.

This chain connects TRBV28 to TRBJ2-3, with no clear D. CDR1 and CDR2 from the germline V gene are MDHEN and SYDVKM. The CDR3 has 12 residues. V shed 10 bases and J shed 4 bases, with 12 bases lying between them. CDR3 nucleotide sequence: TGTGCCACCTCAGAAGCTTCAGATACGCAGTATTTT. As protein: CATSEASDTQYF. Filled out from reference TRBV28 and TRBJ2-3, the complete variable domain reads DVKVTQSSRYLVKRTGEKVFLECVQDMDHENMFWYRQDPGLGLRLIYFSYDVKMKEKGDIPEGYSVSREKKERFSLILESASTNQTSMYLCATSEASDTQYFGPGTRLTVL.

This clone was found a few times. The chain uses TRBV30 and TRBJ2-7; D might be TRBD1 (6 bases). The CDR3 covers 12 residues. V lost 3 bases and J lost 4, with 10 bases in between. Germline assignment: CDR1 GTSNPN and CDR2 SVGIG (reference sequence). For the CDR3, the DNA is TGTGCCTGGAGACATCAGGGGTACGAGCAGTACTTC. Its protein is CAWRHQGYEQYF.

DNA for the CDR3: TGTGCCAGCAGCTTAGATAGTGGGAGGGACACAGATACGCAGTATTTT. Protein product: CASSLDSGRDTDTQYF. The V call is TRBV7-2, the J call TRBJ2-3, with 7 bases that match TRBD2. Germline CDR1 is SGHTA and CDR2 is FQGNSA. This CDR3 spans 16 amino acids. Trimming at V came to 1 base and at J to 2 bases, leaving 6 bases not matched to a gene.

The chain uses TRBV6-4 and TRBJ1-5; no clear D gene. The CDR3 contains 15 residues. Germline V lookup: CDR1 MRHNA, CDR2 SNTAGT. Trimming removed 7 bases from V and 4 bases from J, with 17 bases in between. CDR3: CASTSPDMRNQPQHF. The CDR3 bases are TGTGCCAGCACCTCCCCCGACATGCGAAATCAGCCCCAGCATTTT.

The rearrangement links TRBV4-1 to TRBJ1-3; unclear D gene. Germline V gene sequence: CDR1 MGHRA, CDR2 YSYEKL. The ends were cut back, 4 bases at V and 3 bases at J, with 13 bases in the middle. This CDR3 contains 15 residues. As DNA, the CDR3 is TGCGCCAGCAGCCCCCAGGTAGACGTTGGAAACACCATATATTTT. The encoded protein is CASSPQVDVGNTIYF.

This chain uses TRBV15 with TRBJ1-2; D is uncertain. The V end was cut by 0 bases, the J end by 6 bases, with 2 bases between. The CDR3 sequence is 11 residues long. Per the germline V gene, CDR1 is LNHNV and CDR2 is YYDKDF (reference sequence). CDR3 bases: TGTGCCACCAGCAGAGATCATGGCTACACCTTC. It yields the protein CATSRDHGYTF.

The chain couples TRBV27 to TRBJ2-5; TRBD2 agrees at 10 bases. The CDR3 is 14 residues long. Losses at the gene ends were 7 bases for V and 3 bases for J; bases not matched to a gene: 5. Germline-derived CDR1 and CDR2 are MNHEY and SMNVEV (reference sequence). DNA for the CDR3: TGTGCCAGCAACCAAGGACTAGCGGAAGAGACCCAGTACTTC. It yields the protein CASNQGLAEETQYF.

This chain connects TRBV20-1 to TRBJ1-5; possible D gene TRBD1, 6 bases. The germline V and J ends were trimmed by 3 bases and 5 bases, with 17 bases remaining between them. This CDR3 region has 15 residues. The V gene's germline CDR1 is DFQATT and CDR2 SNEGSKA (reference sequence). CDR3 DNA sequence: TGCAGTGCTAGTGACCCGGGGGGGGCTTATCAGCCCCAGCATTTT. Encoded protein: CSASDPGGAYQPQHF.

The rearrangement links TRBV27 to TRBJ2-2, with TRBD2 matching 14 bases. V lost 7 bases, J lost 5 bases, and 3 bases stayed unmatched. Germline CDR1 reads MNHEY; CDR2 reads SMNVEV (reference sequence). This CDR3 contains 15 residues. Here the CDR3 DNA reads TGTGCCAGCAATCGACTAGCGGGAGGGACCGGGGAGCTGTTTTTT. Protein product: CASNRLAGGTGELFF.

The rearrangement links TRBV9 to TRBJ2-3; the match to TRBD1 covers 9 bases. Trimming removed 7 bases from V and 2 bases from J; junction bases left unmatched: 8. There are 15 residues in the CDR3. The germline CDR1 and CDR2 sequences are SGDLS and YYNGEE. As DNA, the CDR3 is TGTGCCAGCGGACGACAGGGGGGGTACACAGATACGCAGTATTTT. It translates to CASGRQGGYTDTQYF.

The chain has TRBV2 and TRBJ1-5, with D possibly being TRBD1 (5 bases). Germline values: CDR1 SNHLY, CDR2 FYNNEI. The V and J ends lost 6 bases and 2 bases respectively, with 14 bases between them. The CDR3 has 15 residues. CDR3 region: CASSKTRDGNQPQHF. CDR3 nucleotides: TGTGCCAGCAGCAAAACTAGGGACGGCAATCAGCCCCAGCATTTT.

The chain couples TRBV28 to TRBJ1-3; D is perhaps TRBD1 (5 bases). Trimming pared 3 bases from V and 0 bases from J, leaving 6 bases between. This CDR3 spans 14 amino acids. Germline CDR1 MDHEN, CDR2 SYDVKM. CDR3 loop: CASSLTASGNTIYF. The CDR3 coding sequence is TGTGCCAGCAGTTTGACAGCCTCTGGAAACACCATATATTTT. Drawing the rest from reference TRBV28 and TRBJ1-3, the complete variable domain is DVKVTQSSRYLVKRTGEKVFLECVQDMDHENMFWYRQDPGLGLRLIYFSYDVKMKEKGDIPEGYSVSREKKERFSLILESASTNQTSMYLCASSLTASGNTIYFGEGSWLTVV.